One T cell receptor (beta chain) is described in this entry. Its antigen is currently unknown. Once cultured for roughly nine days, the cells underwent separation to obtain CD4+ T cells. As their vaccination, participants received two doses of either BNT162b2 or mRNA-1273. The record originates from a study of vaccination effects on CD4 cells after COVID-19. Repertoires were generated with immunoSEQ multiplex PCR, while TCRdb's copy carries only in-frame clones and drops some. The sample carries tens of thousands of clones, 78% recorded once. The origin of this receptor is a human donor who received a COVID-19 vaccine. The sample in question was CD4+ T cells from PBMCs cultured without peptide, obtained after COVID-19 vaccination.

The CDR3 loop reads CASSLQGVANEKLFF. DNA for the CDR3: TGTGCCAGCAGCTTACAGGGAGTAGCTAATGAAAAACTGTTTTTT. The chain combines TRBV7-2 with TRBJ1-4; the D gene is possibly TRBD1 (5 bases). Germline values: CDR1 SGHTA, CDR2 FQGNSA. This CDR3 is built from 15 residues. Trimming removed 2 bases from V and 3 bases from J, with 10 bases in between.